This T cell receptor (beta chain) emerged from a study of response to subunit inactivated influenza vaccine. Study conclusions and caveats: Only a handful of new T cells, the authors suggested, are recruited with each seasonal influenza vaccination.

The germline CDR1 and CDR2 sequences are LGHDT and YNNKEL (reference sequence). The CDR3 extends over 14 amino acids. Between the trimmed V and J ends, which lost 1 base and 4 bases, there was a span of 10 bases. Concerning this clonotype itself: Its antigen is as yet unknown.

MiXCR was run by TCRdb on the RT-PCR reads, yielding one entry per CDR3 protein. The sample holds approximately 490,000 distinct CDR3 sequences, approximately 7.3% seen once. The receptor was isolated from a man between 50 and 70 years old who received an inactivated influenza vaccine. Specimen: PBMCs from blood, collected roughly 24 months after vaccination. The chain carries TRBV3-1 and TRBJ2-5; D gene uncertain. Here the CDR3 DNA reads TGTGCCAGCAGCCAAGTAGCCCCAGGAGAGACCCAGTACTTC. It specifies CASSQVAPGETQYF.